Included here is one TCR beta chain sequence, with context. Clones were read by immunoSEQ multiplex PCR, and TCRdb kept only the in-frame ones, dropping some. The repertoire holds about 100,000 clones, more than 90% seen once, with around 5.7% in the top ten. The record originates from a study of blood T cell repertoires in COVID-19. Across the whole study: Samples representing acute and convalescent COVID-19 were sourced from the United States, Italy and Spain.

The CDR3 runs to 15 residues. The V gene end was trimmed by 4 bases and the J gene end by 4 bases; junction bases not matched to a gene: 5. Germline V CDR1 and CDR2: MGHRA, YSYEKL. Sequenced material: peripheral blood. The sequence was obtained from a man aged 65-85 years with acute or convalescent COVID-19. V usage is TRBV4-1 and J usage is TRBJ2-7; TRBD2 matches at 12 bases. CDR3 sequence: CASSRTSGEIYEQYF. DNA of the CDR3: TGCGCCAGCAGCCGGACTAGCGGGGAGATATACGAGCAGTACTTC.